This note documents a single T cell receptor (beta chain) sequence. What it recognizes is unknown. The sample comes from a study of OX40 agonist ivuxolimab in advanced cancers. Study as a whole: A male proportion of 82.7% was recorded, with mean age approximately 60 years and range about 20 to 79. Treatment received earlier with anti-PD-1, anti-PD-L1 or anti-CTLA-4 agents was allowed, and 40% had some. Broader study findings: Expanded clones were, on average, more numerous in CD8+ T cells than in CD4+.

The repertoire was sequenced with immunoSEQ multiplex PCR; TCRdb's copy has only in-frame clones and lacks some. The sample contains 72,000 or so clones, 81% of which appear only once. The specimen was CD4+ or CD8+ T cells sorted from blood, collected in a trial of the OX40 agonist ivuxolimab. This TCR came from an adult with an advanced solid tumor such as melanoma, head and neck, liver or kidney cancer.

This chain's CDR3 is CASRSNFGNQPQHF. For the CDR3, the DNA is TGTGCCAGCAGGTCGAATTTCGGCAATCAGCCCCAGCATTTT. This rearrangement joins TRBV27 to TRBJ1-5; D is undetermined. This CDR3 spans 14 amino acids. V was trimmed by 6 bases and J by 2 bases, leaving 11 bases between them. CDR1 MNHEY and CDR2 SMNVEV come from the germline V gene (reference sequence).